This TCR beta chain emerged from a study of T cell responses to AZD1222 COVID-19 vaccine. Study-level points and caveats: Following two doses of AZD1222, Spike-specific TCR breadth and depth rose. The donor group comprised mostly white British people and more females; the analysis possibly underestimated clonal diversity.

Notes on this clone: Its target is unknown.

The length of the CDR3 is 14 residues. Looked up from germline, CDR1 is SNHLY and CDR2 is FYNNEI. The germline V and J ends were trimmed by 6 bases and 8 bases, with 14 bases remaining between them. Method: immunoSEQ multiplex PCR; TCRdb's copy keeps in-frame clones and lacks some. Found here are more than 95,000 clones, 90% of them singletons; the top ten hold roughly 5%. Here the sequenced sample was peripheral blood, taken on day 0 of AZD1222 vaccination. The chain joins TRBV2 to TRBJ1-6; D is perhaps TRBD1 (5 bases). This TCR came from an adult in good health. Here the CDR3 reads CASRLSTVDSPLHF. CDR3 coding DNA: TGTGCCAGCAGGCTCTCGACAGTTGATTCACCCCTCCACTTT. The full variable domain, its missing parts supplied by reference TRBV2 and TRBJ1-6, is EPEVTQTPSHQVTQMGQEVILRCVPISNHLYFYWYRQILGQKVEFLVSFYNNEISEKSEIFDDQFSVERPDGSNFTLKIRSTKLEDSAMYFCASRLSTVDSPLHFGNGTRLTVT.